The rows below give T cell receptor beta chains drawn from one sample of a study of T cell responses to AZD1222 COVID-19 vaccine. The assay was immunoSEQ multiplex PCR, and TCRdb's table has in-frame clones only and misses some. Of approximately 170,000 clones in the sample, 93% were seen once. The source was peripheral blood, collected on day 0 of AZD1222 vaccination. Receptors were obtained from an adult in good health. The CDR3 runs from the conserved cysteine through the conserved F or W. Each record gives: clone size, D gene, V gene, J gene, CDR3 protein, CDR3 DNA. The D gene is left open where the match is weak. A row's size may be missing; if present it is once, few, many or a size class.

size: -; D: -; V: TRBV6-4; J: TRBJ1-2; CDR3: CASHFGVLRSGYTF; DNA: TGTGCCAGCCATTTTGGGGTACTCCGGTCTGGCTACACCTTC
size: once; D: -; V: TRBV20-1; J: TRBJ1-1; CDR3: CSATTRTEAFF; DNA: TGCAGTGCTACGACCCGGACTGAAGCTTTCTTT
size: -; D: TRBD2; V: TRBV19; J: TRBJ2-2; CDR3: CASSFGLAGGYLAGELFF; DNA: TGTGCCAGTAGTTTCGGACTAGCGGGAGGATATCTCGCCGGGGAGCTGTTTTTT
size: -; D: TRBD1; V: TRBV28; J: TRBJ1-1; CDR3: CASSAGTEMNTEAFF; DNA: TGTGCCAGCAGTGCAGGGACAGAAATGAACACTGAAGCTTTCTTT
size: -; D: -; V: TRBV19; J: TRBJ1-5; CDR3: CASSPLPPQLNSNQPQHF; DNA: TGTGCCAGTAGTCCTCTCCCCCCACAGTTAAATAGCAATCAGCCCCAGCATTTT
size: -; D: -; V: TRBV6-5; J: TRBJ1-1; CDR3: CASSYFKGGTEAFF; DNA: TGTGCCAGCAGTTACTTTAAGGGGGGGACTGAAGCTTTCTTT
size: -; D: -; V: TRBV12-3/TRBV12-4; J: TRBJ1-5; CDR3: CASSFSNQPQHF; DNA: TGTGCCAGCAGTTTTAGCAATCAGCCCCAGCATTTT
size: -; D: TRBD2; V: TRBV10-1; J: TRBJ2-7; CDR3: CATNPSGMGEQYF; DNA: TGCGCCACGAACCCTAGCGGGATGGGGGAGCAGTACTTC
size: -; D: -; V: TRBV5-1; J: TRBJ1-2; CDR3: CASSLVGQIGYTF; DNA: TGCGCCAGCAGCTTGGTCGGACAGATTGGCTACACCTTC
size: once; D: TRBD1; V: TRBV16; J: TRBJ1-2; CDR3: CASSHPRDSNNGYTF; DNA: TGTGCCAGCAGCCACCCCCGGGACAGTAACAATGGCTACACCTTC
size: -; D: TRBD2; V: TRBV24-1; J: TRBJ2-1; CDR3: CATSRGRDNEQFF; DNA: TGTGCCACGTCCCGCGGGAGGGACAATGAGCAGTTCTTC
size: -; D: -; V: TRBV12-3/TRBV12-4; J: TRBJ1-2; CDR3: CASSLGPGTNTF; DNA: TGTGCCAGCAGTTTAGGACCGGGAACCAACACCTTC
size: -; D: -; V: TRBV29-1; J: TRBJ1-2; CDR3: CSADGTSYGYTF; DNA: TGCAGCGCCGACGGGACTTCATATGGCTACACCTTC
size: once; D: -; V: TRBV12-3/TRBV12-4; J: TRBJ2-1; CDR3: CASSLALTIEQFF; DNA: TGTGCCAGCAGTTTAGCCTTAACGATCGAGCAGTTCTTC
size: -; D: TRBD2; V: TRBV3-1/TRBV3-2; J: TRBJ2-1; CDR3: CASSQGTSGGSSYNEQFF; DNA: TGTGCCAGCAGCCAAGGGACTAGCGGGGGGAGCTCCTACAATGAGCAGTTCTTC
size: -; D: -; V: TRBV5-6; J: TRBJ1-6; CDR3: CASSPPPGIPRSPLHF; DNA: TGTGCCAGCAGCCCCCCCCCAGGGATCCCCCGCTCACCCCTCCACTTT
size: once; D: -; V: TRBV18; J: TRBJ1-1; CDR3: CASSQTRMNTEAFF; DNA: TGTGCCAGCTCACAGACACGGATGAACACTGAAGCTTTCTTT
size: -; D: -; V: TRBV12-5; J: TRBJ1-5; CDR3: CASGLTGQPQHF; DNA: TGTGCTAGTGGGTTGACGGGTCAGCCCCAGCATTTT
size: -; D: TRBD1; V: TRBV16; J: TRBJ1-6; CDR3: CASSLLWDRTNSPLHF; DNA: TGTGCCAGCAGCCTGTTGTGGGACAGGACTAATTCACCCCTCCACTTT
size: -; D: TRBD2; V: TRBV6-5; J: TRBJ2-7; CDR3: CASSYSRLASEQYF; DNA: TGTGCCAGCAGTTACTCGAGACTAGCGAGCGAGCAGTACTTC
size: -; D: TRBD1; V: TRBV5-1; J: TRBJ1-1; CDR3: CASTPGGTGNTEAFF; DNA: TGCGCCAGCACACCAGGGGGGACGGGGAACACTGAAGCTTTCTTT
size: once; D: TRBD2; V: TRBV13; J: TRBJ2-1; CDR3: CASSFGRGAYNEQFF; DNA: TGTGCCAGCAGCTTCGGGAGGGGAGCCTACAATGAGCAGTTCTTC
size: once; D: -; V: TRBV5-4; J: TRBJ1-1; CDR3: CASSRTSGGAGNTEAFF; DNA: TGTGCCAGCAGCCGAACATCCGGGGGCGCGGGGAACACTGAAGCTTTCTTT
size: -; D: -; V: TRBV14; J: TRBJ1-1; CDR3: CASSQVRGQVALFEAFF; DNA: TGTGCCAGCAGCCAAGTCAGGGGACAAGTGGCTTTATTTGAAGCTTTCTTT
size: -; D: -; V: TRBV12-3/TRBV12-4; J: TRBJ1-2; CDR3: CASSLGQGYGYTF; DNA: TGTGCCAGCAGTTTGGGGCAGGGCTATGGCTACACCTTC
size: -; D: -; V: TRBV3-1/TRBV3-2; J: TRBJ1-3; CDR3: CASSQQGRGNTIYF; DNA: TGTGCCAGCAGCCAACAGGGGAGAGGAAACACCATATATTTT
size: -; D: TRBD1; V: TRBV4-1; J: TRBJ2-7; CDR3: CASSQDPGDRAEQYF; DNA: TGCGCCAGCAGCCAAGACCCCGGGGACAGGGCCGAGCAGTACTTC
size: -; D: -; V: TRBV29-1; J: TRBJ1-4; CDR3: CSVEFAVEPATNEKLFF; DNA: TGCAGCGTTGAATTCGCGGTCGAACCTGCAACTAATGAAAAACTGTTTTTT
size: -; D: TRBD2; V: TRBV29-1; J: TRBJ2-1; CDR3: CSVEGSGTNYNEQFF; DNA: TGCAGCGTTGAGGGTTCCGGGACTAACTACAATGAGCAGTTCTTC
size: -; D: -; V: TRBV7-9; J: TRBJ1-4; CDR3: CASSSLGGVTNEKLFF; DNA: TGTGCCAGCAGCTCCCTGGGAGGTGTAACTAATGAAAAACTGTTTTTT
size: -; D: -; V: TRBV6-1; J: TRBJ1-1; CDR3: CASGVLRAFF; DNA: TGTGCCAGCGGTGTATTAAGAGCTTTCTTT
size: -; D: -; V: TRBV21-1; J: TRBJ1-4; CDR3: CASSKRGQGRANTGTNEKLFF; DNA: TGTGCCAGCAGCAAAAGGGGGCAGGGGAGGGCGAATACGGGAACTAATGAAAAACTGTTTTTT
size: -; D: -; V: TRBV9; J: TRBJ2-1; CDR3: CASSVPGRRGQNEQFF; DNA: TGTGCCAGCAGCGTCCCCGGGAGGAGGGGGCAAAATGAGCAGTTCTTC
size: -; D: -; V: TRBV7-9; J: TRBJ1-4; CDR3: CASSSRRDDEKLFF; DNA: TGTGCCAGCAGCTCCCGACGGGATGATGAAAAACTGTTTTTT
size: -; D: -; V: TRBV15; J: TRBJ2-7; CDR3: CATSRAASYEQYF; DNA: TGTGCCACCAGCAGAGCGGCTAGCTACGAGCAGTACTTC
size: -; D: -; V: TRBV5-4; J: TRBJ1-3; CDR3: CASSRPGNTIYF; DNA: TGTGCCAGCAGCCGCCCTGGAAACACCATATATTTT
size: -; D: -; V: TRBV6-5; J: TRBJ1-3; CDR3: CASSYLAGSGNTIYF; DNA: TGTGCCAGCAGTTACCTGGCGGGCTCTGGAAACACCATATATTTT
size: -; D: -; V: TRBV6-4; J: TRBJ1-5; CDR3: CASRESLNQPQHF; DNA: TGTGCCAGCAGGGAGTCACTTAATCAGCCCCAGCATTTT
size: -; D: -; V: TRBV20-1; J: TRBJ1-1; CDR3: CSASDTPMNTEAFF; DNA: TGCAGTGCTAGTGACACACCGATGAACACTGAAGCTTTCTTT
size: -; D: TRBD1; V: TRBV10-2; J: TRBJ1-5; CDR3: CASSELGQGGQPQHF; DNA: TGCGCCAGCAGTGAGCTTGGACAGGGTGGGCAGCCCCAGCATTTT
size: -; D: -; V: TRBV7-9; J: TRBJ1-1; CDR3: CASSLAFGGTEAFF; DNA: TGTGCCAGCAGCTTAGCGTTTGGGGGCACTGAAGCTTTCTTT
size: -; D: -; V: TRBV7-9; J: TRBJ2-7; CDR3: CASSFPSTTEQYF; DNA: TGTGCCAGCAGCTTTCCCAGTACTACTGAGCAGTACTTC
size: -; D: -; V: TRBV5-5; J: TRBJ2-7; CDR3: CASSSRDNSYEQYF; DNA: TGTGCCAGCAGTTCCCGGGACAACTCCTACGAGCAGTACTTC
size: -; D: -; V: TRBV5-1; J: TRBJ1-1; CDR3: CASSGVPNTEAFF; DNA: TGCGCCAGCAGCGGGGTCCCGAACACTGAAGCTTTCTTT
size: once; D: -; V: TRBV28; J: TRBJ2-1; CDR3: CASSSVQPDDLSYNEQFF; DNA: TGTGCCAGCAGTTCCGTTCAGCCTGACGACCTCTCCTACAATGAGCAGTTCTTC
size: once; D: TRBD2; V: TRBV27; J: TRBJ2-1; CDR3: CASSSPLAGGYNEQFF; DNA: TGTGCCAGCAGTTCCCCTCTAGCGGGGGGCTACAATGAGCAGTTCTTC
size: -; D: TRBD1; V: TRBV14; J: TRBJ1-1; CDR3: CASSQERTGMNTEAFF; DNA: TGTGCCAGCAGCCAAGAACGGACAGGGATGAACACTGAAGCTTTCTTT
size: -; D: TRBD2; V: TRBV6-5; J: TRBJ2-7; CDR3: CASSALSGSYEQYF; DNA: TGTGCCAGCAGCGCCCTTAGCGGGTCCTACGAGCAGTACTTC
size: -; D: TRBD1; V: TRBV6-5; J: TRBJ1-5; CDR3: CASSYPQGGQPQHF; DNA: TGTGCCAGCAGTTACCCACAGGGGGGTCAGCCCCAGCATTTT
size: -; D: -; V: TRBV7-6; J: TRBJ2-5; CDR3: CASSLAGGIRPETQYF; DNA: TGTGCCAGCAGCTTAGCGGGGGGCATTCGTCCAGAGACCCAGTACTTC
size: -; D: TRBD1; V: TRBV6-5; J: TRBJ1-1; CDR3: CASSYLGRGDTEAFF; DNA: TGTGCCAGCAGTTACCTTGGCAGGGGGGACACTGAAGCTTTCTTT
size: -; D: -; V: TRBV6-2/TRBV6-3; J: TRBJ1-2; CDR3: CASRQAGNYGYTF; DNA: TGTGCCAGCCGCCAGGCGGGGAACTATGGCTACACCTTC
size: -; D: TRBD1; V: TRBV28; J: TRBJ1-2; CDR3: CANLDRDQNGYTF; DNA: TGTGCCAACCTCGACAGGGACCAGAATGGCTACACCTTC
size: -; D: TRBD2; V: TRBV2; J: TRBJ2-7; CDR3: CASSGQREGSTWEQYF; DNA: TGTGCCAGCAGTGGTCAGCGGGAGGGCTCAACTTGGGAGCAGTACTTC
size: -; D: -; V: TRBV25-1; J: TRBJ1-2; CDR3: CASSDYGHGYTF; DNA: TGTGCCAGCAGTGACTATGGGCATGGCTACACCTTC
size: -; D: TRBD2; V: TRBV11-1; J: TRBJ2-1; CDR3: CASSLASGGASDNEQFF; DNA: TGTGCCAGCAGCTTAGCTAGCGGGGGGGCCTCGGACAATGAGCAGTTCTTC